What follows are 2 T cell receptor beta chains derived from one specimen sequenced in a study of HIV-infected patients and healthy controls. Alpha and beta constant-region primers primed reverse transcription of around 540 ng RNA. Separate chain-specific third strand synthesis with multiplexing indices produced the alpha and beta libraries. MiXCR, applied by TCRdb to the 5' RACE reads, yields one record per CDR3 protein. The top ten hold roughly a fifth of the sample, which has approximately 7,600 distinct CDR3 sequences, about a tenth seen once. No cell fractionation was done, so the repertoire covers all unsorted peripheral blood T cells. This material consisted of blood, taken before antiretroviral therapy. The receptors originated from an adult with HIV infection.

This clonotype has at least ten counts. The V and J genes are TRBV9 and TRBJ2-2; D gene uncertain. Germline V CDR1 and CDR2: SGDLS, YYNGEE. V was clipped by 6 bases and J by 4 bases, with 13 bases between them. There are 14 residues in the CDR3. The CDR3 region is CASTRSPFTGELFF. In DNA, the CDR3 is TGTGCCAGCACCAGGAGTCCTTTCACCGGGGAGCTGTTTTTT.

This clonotype is labeled medium-sized. This rearrangement joins TRBV4-3 to TRBJ1-1; tentatively, D is TRBD1 (5 bases). The CDR3 contains 15 residues. Trimming took 1 base from V and 0 from J, leaving 9 bases between them. Per germline, CDR1 LGHNA and CDR2 YSLEER. This CDR3 reads CASSQVSTVNTEAFF. CDR3 bases: TGCGCCAGCAGCCAAGTCTCGACAGTGAACACTGAAGCTTTCTTT.